Each of the 10 T cell receptor beta chains below was sequenced from the same sample in a study of CD8+CD57+ T cells in acquired aplastic anemia listed by TCRdb under 2018. Data came from an Illumina HiSeq 2000. TCR beta VDJ combination and CDR3 sequence profiling used genomic DNA as the template. TCRdb trimmed the raw reads at Q25, called clones with MiXCR and kept productive beta chains. Under each unique CDR3 protein, matching rows form one entry showing the most common genes and DNA. Across this sample there are 90,000 to 150,000 distinct CDR3 sequences, with 45% to 60% seen only once. The top ten constitute roughly 32% of the sample. Expansion of CD8+CD57+ cells had been shown by flow cytometry in the patients chosen for sequencing. What was sequenced was sorted CD4+, CD8+, or CD8+CD57+ T cells (not recorded which) from PBMCs. All receptors come from a human donor with aplastic anemia.

The sample holds a few counts of this clonotype. The V call is TRBV29-1, the J call TRBJ2-1; 15 positions agree with TRBD2. The CDR3 sequence is 14 residues long. Germline assignment: CDR1 SQVTM and CDR2 ANQGSEA. The ends lost 3 bases at V and 9 bases at J; junction bases unmatched: 3. The CDR3 DNA follows: TGCAGCGTTGAGGGGACTAGCGGGAGGACTGAGCAGTTCTTC. The encoded protein is CSVEGTSGRTEQFF.

In its sample, this clonotype was seen many times. The chain has TRBV20-1 and TRBJ2-1; a weak D match, TRBD2 (5 bases). The germline CDR1 and CDR2 sequences are DFQATT and SNEGSKA (reference sequence). The CDR3 has 13 residues. The germline V and J ends were trimmed by 1 base and 10 bases, with 14 bases remaining between them. The CDR3 is CSARVTLAREQFF. Here the CDR3 DNA reads TGCAGTGCTAGAGTTACCCTAGCCAGGGAGCAGTTCTTC.

This clonotype was recorded once. This chain links TRBV15 with TRBJ2-7, with D uncertain. The CDR3 runs 13 residues. Per germline, CDR1 LNHNV and CDR2 YYDKDF (reference sequence). The germline V and J ends were trimmed by 5 bases and 0 bases, with 8 bases remaining between them. The CDR3 DNA follows: TGTGCCACCAGCGGACGCAACTCCTACGAGCAGTACTTC. It is translated as CATSGRNSYEQYF.

V gene TRBV7-2 combines with J gene TRBJ2-6; D is ambiguous. CDR1 SGHTA and CDR2 FQGNSA come from the germline V gene. The V and J ends lost 3 bases and 2 bases respectively, with 5 bases between them. CDR3 size: 14 residues. The CDR3 DNA follows: TGTGCCAGCAGCTTCCTGACTGGGGCCAACGTCCTGACTTTC. This sequence encodes CASSFLTGANVLTF.

This clonotype has more than one count but fewer than ten. This rearrangement joins TRBV14 to TRBJ1-2, with D possibly being TRBD1 (5 bases). Trimming removed 4 bases at V and 8 bases at J, with 11 bases between. CDR1 is SGHDN, CDR2 FVKESK, per germline. The CDR3 spans 12 residues. CDR3 DNA: TGTGCCAGCAGCCCGCAGGGAGGCGGCTACACCTTC. Protein: CASSPQGGGYTF.

This chain uses TRBV2 with TRBJ2-5, with 7 positions matching TRBD2. This CDR3 is 12 amino acids long. Germline CDR1 and CDR2: SNHLY and FYNNEI. Trimming removed 6 bases from V and 7 bases from J; junction bases left unmatched: 5. The CDR3: CASSGLVGTQYF. The CDR3, as DNA: TGTGCCAGCAGCGGACTAGTTGGGACCCAGTACTTC.

This clonotype came up once. This chain connects TRBV24-1 to TRBJ1-1; 8 bases align to TRBD1. V trimming: 4 bases; J trimming: 0 bases; junction bases outside the gene matches: 9. This CDR3 is built from 17 residues. Germline lookup yields CDR1 KGHDR and CDR2 SFDVKD. The CDR3 coding sequence is TGTGCCACCAGTGAACCGGACAGGGACGACATGAACACTGAAGCTTTCTTT. Translated, it gives CATSEPDRDDMNTEAFF.

The rearrangement links TRBV7-9 to TRBJ1-1; perhaps TRBD1 as D (6 bases). The length of the CDR3 is 13 residues. V dropped 1 base and J dropped 5 bases, with 8 bases sitting between them. Germline values: CDR1 SEHNR, CDR2 FQNEAQ (reference sequence). CDR3: CASSLGQGTEAFF. The CDR3 DNA is TGTGCCAGCAGCTTAGGGCAGGGGACTGAAGCTTTCTTT.

The rearrangement joins TRBV6-1 to TRBJ1-6; no firm D call. The CDR3 has 13 amino acids. The V end lost 4 bases, the J end lost 1 base, and 2 bases lay between the germline ends. Germline CDR1 MNHNS, CDR2 SASEGT. CDR3 in DNA: TGTGCCAGCAGTGGTTCCTATAATTCACCCCTCCACTTT. Encoded protein: CASSGSYNSPLHF.

A few counts support this clonotype. V gene TRBV2 combines with J gene TRBJ2-7; TRBD2 is a possible D gene (7 bases). V was pared by 5 bases and J by 2 bases, with 16 bases between. The CDR3 is made up of 15 amino acids. Germline CDR1 SNHLY, CDR2 FYNNEI. The CDR3 region is CASSSLGGAAYEQYF. In DNA form, the CDR3 reads TGTGCCAGCAGTTCCTTGGGGGGGGCGGCCTACGAGCAGTACTTC.